This T cell receptor (beta chain) was sequenced during a study of T-cell reconstitution after alpha-beta-depleted transplantation in children (dated by TCRdb to the mid-2010s). A note on the overall study: T-cell immune reconstitution after TCRalphabeta/CD19-depleted allogeneic hematopoietic cell transplantation in children was quantitatively tracked in the study by means of TCR repertoire profiling. Here is what the overall study found, with its caveats: The apparently early alphabetaT-cell count recovery about two months after transplant was reportedly dependent on only several hundred rapidly expanded clones derived from non-depleted graft cells. In some patients, high TCRbeta diversity at day 60 was attributed to recipient T cells and intrathymic progenitors that had survived conditioning. Over the following months the frequencies of hyperexpanded clones went down, and after one year T-cell counts and TCRbeta diversity were mostly credited to newly produced T cells.

This clonotype has at least ten counts. Its antigen target is currently unknown. No much larger clonotype is one base removed from it; base qualities were not supplied. The treatment or condition label here, explained by the study, means: allogeneic hematopoietic cell transplantation with graft depleted of TCRalphabeta T cells and CD19 B cells. The children who served as transplant recipients had been given grafts of TCRalphabeta/CD19-depleted allogeneic hematopoietic cells. The receptor library was made with PCR. Sequencing took place on an Illumina HiSeq 2500. TCR libraries were prepared with molecular barcoding, using unique molecular identifiers to normalize TCRbeta repertoire quantification. Using fastp at Q25 and MiXCR, TCRdb reprocessed the public reads and kept productive beta chains. Under each unique CDR3 protein, matching rows form one entry showing the most common genes and DNA. This sample gives about 300,000 distinct CDR3 sequences in total; roughly a tenth of them show up just once. The ten largest make up less than 9% of the sample.

The TCR sequence derives from a boy under two years old with acute myeloid leukemia, due to receive a stem cell transplant. The sample here was PBMCs, taken before TCRalphabeta/CD19-depleted stem cell transplant.

The CDR3 has the sequence CSATNSGGRPEKLFF. The base sequence is TGCAGTGCTACCAACTCGGGGGGACGGCCGGAAAAACTGTTTTTT. Recombination connected TRBV20-1 to TRBJ1-4, with TRBD1 perhaps the D gene, on 5 matching bases. The germline V gene (reference sequence) provides CDR1 DFQATT and CDR2 SNEGSKA. The trim is 4 bases for V and 8 bases for J, with a gap of 20 bases between the germline ends. Including cysteine and phenylalanine, the CDR3 has 15 amino acids. The only DNA kept is the CDR3, 45 bases in frame from the first base.